The 30 T cell receptor beta chains below were found in one sample sequenced in a study of T-cell reconstitution after alpha-beta-depleted transplantation in children (dated by TCRdb to about 2016). The library was generated by PCR. For sequencing, an Illumina HiSeq 2500 was employed. Molecular barcoding was employed in the preparation of TCR libraries, with unique molecular identifiers being used to normalize TCRbeta repertoire quantification. The public reads were run again by TCRdb, first through fastp at Q25 and then through MiXCR, and only productive beta chains were kept. Rows with a matching CDR3 protein are joined into one entry that keeps the most common DNA and genes. The sample profile shows about 17,000 distinct CDR3 sequences; about 5.3% of them were found once. The ten largest make up less than 7% of the sample. The treatment or condition label, as the study defines it: allogeneic hematopoietic cell transplantation with graft depleted of TCRalphabeta T cells and CD19 B cells.

Specimen: PBMCs, collected before TCRalphabeta/CD19-depleted stem cell transplant. Source of these receptors: a boy aged 5-17 years with acute lymphoblastic leukemia, due to receive a stem cell transplant.

This clonotype was found many times. V and J are TRBV7-6 and TRBJ2-7; 8 nucleotides match TRBD1. CDR3 length equals 14 residues. Germline-derived CDR1 and CDR2 are SGHVS and FNYEAQ. The J segment lost 6 bases and the V segment lost 3 bases, leaving 7 bases of the junction unmatched. The CDR3 DNA reads TGTGCCAGCAGCTTGGCCAGGGGGCCTTCCGAGCAGTACTTC. Translated: CASSLARGPSEQYF.

This clonotype came up many times. The CDR3 bases are TGTGCCAGCAGCTCTAGAGGTGGGGGGGGCAATGAGCAGTTCTTC. Its translation: CASSSRGGGGNEQFF. The chain links TRBV11-3 to TRBJ2-1; 7 bases align to TRBD2. The germline V gene encodes CDR1 SGHNT and CDR2 YENEEA. CDR3 length equals 15 residues. The V and J ends lost 4 bases and 6 bases, in that order; junction bases with no gene match: 9.

This clonotype ranks as medium-sized (0.01 to 0.1%). This chain uses TRBV12-3 or TRBV12-4 with TRBJ1-6; D is uncertain. CDR3 length: 16 amino acids. The germline V and J ends were trimmed by 3 bases and 0 bases, with 9 bases remaining between them. The CDR3 region has the DNA TGTGCCAGCAGTTTTTCTAGGAGCTCCTATAATTCACCCCTCCACTTT. This gives the protein CASSFSRSSYNSPLHF.

The J gene is TRBJ2-7, the V gene TRBV5-6; tentatively, D is TRBD1 (6 bases). This CDR3 comprises 14 residues. Trimming took 9 bases from V and 6 from J, leaving 22 bases between them. Germline-derived CDR1 and CDR2 are SGHDT and YYEEEE. The CDR3 loop is CAMGLRDIESEQYF. As DNA, the CDR3 is TGTGCCATGGGCCTCCGGGACATCGAATCCGAGCAGTACTTC.

This clonotype appeared many times. The V and J genes are TRBV11-2 and TRBJ2-1, with no clear D. The CDR3 runs 16 residues. Germline V gene data show CDR1 as SGHAT and CDR2 as FQNNGV. V was trimmed by 4 bases and J by 10 bases, leaving 23 bases between them. The CDR3 region has the DNA TGTGCCAGCAGCTCCCGCCCACCCCCGGCCCGCACGGAGCAGTTCTTC. This codes for CASSSRPPPARTEQFF.

This clonotype was counted at least ten times. The rearrangement links TRBV7-2 to TRBJ1-2; D remains unclear. CDR1 is SGHTA and CDR2 is FQGNSA in the germline V gene. V lost 0 bases, J lost 1 base, and 6 bases lay in between. There are 14 residues in the CDR3. As DNA, the CDR3 is TGTGCCAGCAGCTTAGCGGGAGTTAACTATGGCTACACCTTC. This codes for CASSLAGVNYGYTF.

This clonotype was counted ten times or more. V is TRBV18 and J is TRBJ2-1; 9 bases align to TRBD2. This CDR3 contains 15 residues. V was clipped by 3 bases and J by 3 bases; unmatched bases: 3. Germline values: CDR1 KGHSH, CDR2 LQKENI. Here the CDR3 reads CASSPGLASYNEQFF. The CDR3, as DNA: TGTGCCAGCTCACCTGGACTAGCGAGCTACAATGAGCAGTTCTTC.

This clonotype was detected many times. This chain links TRBV3-1 with TRBJ2-3; a possible D gene is TRBD2 (5 bases). CDR1 is LGHDT, CDR2 YNNKEL, per germline (reference sequence). The CDR3 sequence is 14 residues long. Between the trimmed V and J ends, which lost 4 bases and 4 bases, there was a span of 12 bases. CDR3: CASSRPERADTQYF. In DNA, the CDR3 is TGTGCCAGCAGCCGTCCCGAGAGGGCAGATACGCAGTATTTT.

Relative to its sample, this clonotype is medium-sized. The chain has TRBV6-5 and TRBJ1-1; D ambiguous. With 0 bases removed from V and 0 bases from J, the gap between germline ends came to 11 bases. Germline lookup yields CDR1 MNHEY and CDR2 SVGAGI. This CDR3 has 16 amino acids. The CDR3 is CASSYSHRAMNTEAFF. The DNA of the CDR3 is TGTGCCAGCAGTTACTCGCACAGAGCAATGAACACTGAAGCTTTCTTT.

This clonotype was counted at least ten times. The V call is TRBV5-6, the J call TRBJ1-2; TRBD1 might be the D (5 bases). The ends were cut back, 0 bases at V and 3 bases at J, with 12 bases in the middle. The CDR3 is 15 residues long. The germline V gene has CDR1 SGHDT and CDR2 YYEEEE. For the CDR3, the DNA is TGTGCCAGCAGCTTGGTAGGGGCGGGTGACTATGGCTACACCTTC. Protein sequence: CASSLVGAGDYGYTF.

This sequence joins TRBV2 and TRBJ1-2, with no clear D. In germline, CDR1 is SNHLY, CDR2 FYNNEI. The CDR3 loop spans 12 amino acids. Trimming pared 7 bases from V and 2 bases from J, leaving 8 bases between. The CDR3: CASMKENYGYTF. In DNA, the CDR3 is TGTGCCAGCATGAAGGAAAACTATGGCTACACCTTC.

In its sample, this clonotype was seen many times. The CDR3, as DNA: TGCGCCAGCAGCCAAGATCGACAGCTTAATAGCAATCAGCCCCAGCATTTT. Translated: CASSQDRQLNSNQPQHF. The chain employs TRBV4-3 and TRBJ1-5; weak D call: TRBD1 (5 bases). The V end lost 0 bases, the J end lost 0 bases, and 12 bases lay between the germline ends. The CDR3 contains 17 residues. Looked up from germline, CDR1 is LGHNA and CDR2 is YSLEER.

CDR3: CCVRGPTPGQPSISSYEQYF. CDR3 in DNA: TGCTGTGTCAGGGGCCCGACGCCGGGACAGCCAAGTATTAGCTCCTACGAGCAGTACTTC. This chain joins TRBV20-1 and TRBJ2-7, with 7 bases lining up with TRBD1. CDR3 length: 20 residues. CDR1 and CDR2 from the germline V gene are DFQATT and SNEGSKA (reference sequence).

This clonotype was seen many times. V gene TRBV2 combines with J gene TRBJ2-5, with D possibly TRBD1 on 5 matching bases. Trimming removed 3 bases from V and 4 bases from J, with 6 bases in between. This CDR3 comprises 12 residues. Germline values: CDR1 SNHLY, CDR2 FYNNEI. The DNA for the CDR3 is TGTGCCAGCAGTGACAGGGTAGAGACCCAGTACTTC. Translated: CASSDRVETQYF.

This clonotype was picked up many times. The V and J genes are TRBV10-2 and TRBJ1-1; D is possibly TRBD1 (6 bases). Trimming took off 3 bases at V and 1 base at J, with 12 bases between the two ends. The germline gives CDR1 WSHSY, CDR2 SAAADI. This CDR3 region has 15 residues. CDR3 in amino acids: CASSETGRKNTEAFF. The CDR3 nucleotides read TGCGCCAGCAGTGAAACAGGGCGGAAGAACACTGAAGCTTTCTTT.

This clonotype has a count of ten or more. The rearrangement links TRBV6-1 to TRBJ1-1; D not resolved. V lost 4 bases and J lost 0, with 6 bases in between. Germline V gene data show CDR1 as MNHNS and CDR2 as SASEGT. This CDR3 contains 13 residues. CDR3 sequence: CASSGRVNTEAFF. The DNA for the CDR3 is TGTGCCAGCAGTGGACGGGTGAACACTGAAGCTTTCTTT.

This clonotype occurred many times. J is TRBJ1-3 and V is TRBV7-9; no clear D. Germline V gene sequence: CDR1 SEHNR, CDR2 FQNEAQ (reference sequence). The CDR3 totals 12 residues. Deletions cut 5 bases from V and 9 bases from J, with 11 bases between. The CDR3 protein is CASSLLQATIYF. In DNA, the CDR3 is TGTGCCAGCAGCCTACTTCAGGCCACCATATATTTT.

This clonotype was counted many times. The chain recombines TRBV3-1 with TRBJ1-5; D is unresolved. Germline values: CDR1 LGHDT, CDR2 YNNKEL (reference sequence). V was shortened by 0 bases and J by 0 bases, with 9 bases between the two germline ends. The CDR3 sequence is 16 residues long. In DNA form, the CDR3 reads TGTGCCAGCAGCCAAGATTTTGGGGTTAGCAATCAGCCCCAGCATTTT. Its translation is CASSQDFGVSNQPQHF.

The sample holds many counts of this clonotype. The rearrangement uses TRBV2 and TRBJ1-6; 8 bases are shared with TRBD1. Per the germline V gene, CDR1 is SNHLY and CDR2 is FYNNEI. J lost 2 bases, V lost 3 bases, and 0 bases had no gene match. The CDR3 has 15 amino acids. DNA of the CDR3: TGTGCCAGCAGTGACAGGGGGCCCTATAATTCACCCCTCCACTTT. Translated, it gives CASSDRGPYNSPLHF.

This clonotype was detected many times. The genes are TRBV5-6 and TRBJ2-7, with D perhaps being TRBD1 or TRBD2 (5 bases each). V was clipped by 6 bases and J by 3 bases, with 13 bases between them. The CDR3 covers 13 residues. Looked up from germline, CDR1 is SGHDT and CDR2 is YYEEEE. The CDR3 is CASMRGIGYEQYF. The CDR3 bases are TGTGCCAGCATGAGGGGAATAGGCTACGAGCAGTACTTC. Combining the CDR3 with reference TRBV5-6 and TRBJ2-7 gives the whole variable domain DAGVTQSPTHLIKTRGQQVTLRCSPKSGHDTVSWYQQALGQGPQFIFQYYEEEERQRGNFPDRFSGHQFPNYSSELNVNALLLGDSALYLCASMRGIGYEQYFGPGTRLTVT.

By frequency in the sample, this clonotype is medium-sized. The CDR3 DNA sequence: TGCGCCAGCAGCATAAAGGGGGTAAACTCTGGGGCCAACGTCCTGACTTTC. It codes for CASSIKGVNSGANVLTF. The rearrangement joins TRBV5-1 to TRBJ2-6, with a tentative D call TRBD1 (6 bases). Trimming took 4 bases from V and 0 from J, leaving 14 bases between them. This CDR3 has 17 residues. Germline CDR1 reads SGHRS; CDR2 reads YFSETQ. Full variable domain (remainder filled in from reference TRBV5-1 and TRBJ2-6): KAGVTQTPRYLIKTRGQQVTLSCSPISGHRSVSWYQQTPGQGLQFLFEYFSETQRNKGNFPGRFSGRQFSNSRSEMNVSTLELGDSALYLCASSIKGVNSGANVLTFGAGSRLTVL.

There are many counts of this clonotype. Since the CDR3 does not end with the conserved phenylalanine or tryptophan, this likely comes from a read error. The rearrangement uses TRBV24-1 and TRBJ2-2; TRBD2 matches at 16 bases. The V gene's germline CDR1 is KGHDR and CDR2 SFDVKD. This CDR3 contains 18 residues. V lost 4 bases and J lost 5; bases outside the gene matches: 6. CDR3 coding DNA: TGTGCCACCAGTGACTCGGGACTAGCGGGGGGGCTTACCGGGGAGCTGTTTCTT. The encoded protein is CATSDSGLAGGLTGELFL.

This clonotype counts as medium-sized. The rearrangement joins TRBV6-6 to TRBJ1-1, with D unresolved. CDR1 is MNHNY, CDR2 SVGAGI, per germline (reference sequence). The CDR3 has 14 residues. The V end was cut by 4 bases, the J end by 0 bases, with 9 bases between. CDR3 sequence (DNA): TGTGCCAGCAGTTTCTCTCCGGTGAACACTGAAGCTTTCTTT. It yields the protein CASSFSPVNTEAFF.

This clonotype was seen many times. The V call is TRBV7-9, the J call TRBJ2-5; TRBD2 is a possible D gene (5 bases). Per germline, CDR1 SEHNR and CDR2 FQNEAQ (reference sequence). V gave up 1 base and J gave up 2 bases, with 5 bases separating them. The CDR3 totals 13 residues. DNA of the CDR3: TGTGCCAGCAGCTTAGGCGGGCAAGAGACCCAGTACTTC. This sequence encodes CASSLGGQETQYF.

This clonotype was seen many times. The J gene is TRBJ2-6, the V gene TRBV7-9; D unclear. Trimming pared 5 bases from V and 2 bases from J, leaving 10 bases between. Germline lookup yields CDR1 SEHNR and CDR2 FQNEAQ (reference sequence). The CDR3 runs 15 residues. CDR3 bases: TGTGCCAGCAGCCTGTCCGAGACTGGGGCCAACGTCCTGACTTTC. Protein product: CASSLSETGANVLTF. Supplemented by reference TRBV7-9 and TRBJ2-6, the full variable domain reads DTGVSQNPRHKITKRGQNVTFRCDPISEHNRLYWYRQTLGQGPEFLTYFQNEAQLEKSRLLSDRFSAERPKGSFSTLEIQRTEQGDSAMYLCASSLSETGANVLTFGAGSRLTVL.

This clonotype showed up just a few times. This chain connects TRBV19 to TRBJ2-7; 7 nucleotides agree with TRBD2. Germline V lookup: CDR1 LNHDA, CDR2 SQIVND (reference sequence). After removal of 6 bases from V and 2 bases from J, the junction contained 1 base not matched to a gene. The CDR3 is 12 residues long. CDR3 coding DNA: TGTGCCAGTAGCGGGAGGACCTACGAGCAGTACTTC. It codes for CASSGRTYEQYF.

This clonotype showed up many times. The V and J genes are TRBV15 and TRBJ2-6; the D is unclear. Trimming removed 3 bases from V and 4 bases from J, with 13 bases in between. CDR3 length: 16 amino acids. Looked up from germline, CDR1 is LNHNV and CDR2 is YYDKDF (reference sequence). CDR3 DNA sequence: TGTGCCACCAGCAGGCTAACGGTGGAGGGGGCCAACGTCCTGACTTTC. It codes for CATSRLTVEGANVLTF.

This clonotype occurred many times. The V gene is TRBV6-4, the J gene TRBJ1-5, with no clear D. This CDR3 comprises 13 residues. With 5 bases removed from V and 4 bases from J, the gap between germline ends came to 9 bases. CDR1 and CDR2 (germline): MRHNA, SNTAGT. CDR3 nucleotide sequence: TGTGCCAGCAGTTCGACACCAAATCAGCCCCAGCATTTT. This translates into CASSSTPNQPQHF.

At least ten counts were recorded for this clonotype. This chain uses TRBV4-1 with TRBJ2-5; 12 bases map to TRBD1. V lost 2 bases and J lost 2; bases outside the gene matches: 12. The V gene's germline CDR1 is MGHRA and CDR2 YSYEKL. This CDR3 is built from 19 residues. The CDR3 coding sequence is TGCGCCAGCAGCCAAAGCTTCCCCCCGGGACAGGGGGCACAAGAGACCCAGTACTTC. Its protein is CASSQSFPPGQGAQETQYF.

This clonotype was found many times. The V gene is TRBV20-1, the J gene TRBJ1-6, with D unresolved. The CDR3 runs 15 residues. Trimming pared 2 bases from V and 3 bases from J, leaving 11 bases between. Germline assignment: CDR1 DFQATT and CDR2 SNEGSKA (reference sequence). CDR3 sequence reads: CSARSARDYNSPLHF. The DNA for the CDR3 is TGCAGTGCTAGAAGCGCCCGTGACTATAATTCACCCCTCCACTTT.